This section outlines one T cell receptor (beta chain) sequence together with its context. The antigen remains undetermined. Sequencing used immunoSEQ multiplex PCR; TCRdb keeps in-frame clones, though not all of them. The repertoire holds about 140,000 clones, around 92% seen once, with just under 3% in the top ten. The data belong to a study of T cell responses to AZD1222 COVID-19 vaccine. Study-wide results and limits: Targets within unmutated variant regions were reportedly found for nearly half of spike-specific TCRs.

Trimming shortened V by 2 bases and J by 4 bases, and 11 bases separated the two germline ends. The V gene's germline CDR1 is SNHLY and CDR2 FYNNEI. The length of the CDR3 is 15 residues. The receptor was isolated from an adult in good health. The sample in question was peripheral blood, obtained on day 0 of AZD1222 vaccination. V is TRBV2 and J is TRBJ1-4; D perhaps matches TRBD1 (6 bases). The CDR3 DNA sequence: TGTGCCAGCAGTGAAAGGACAGCTCATAATGAAAAACTGTTTTTT. It codes for CASSERTAHNEKLFF.